The present T cell receptor (beta chain) was sequenced within a study of blood T cell repertoires in COVID-19. In the study overall: Collection of acute and convalescent COVID-19 samples took place in the United States, Italy and Spain.

Original data processing: It was from reference gene primer amplification that nucleated cell counts were estimated. Generated by immunoSEQ multiplex PCR, the TCRdb table keeps only in-frame clones and is missing some. V and J calls and clone size are copied from that table; D and trimming were computed from the DNA. The data contain some 97,000 clones, approximately 80% of them singletons. The CDR3 covers 19 residues. V lost 3 bases to trimming and J lost 5 bases; unmatched junction nucleotides: 13. Germline V gene lookup returns CDR1 LNHDA and CDR2 SQIVND (reference sequence). This sequence originates from a man in his fifties or sixties with active or convalescent COVID-19. Sample: peripheral blood. The chain combines TRBV19 with TRBJ2-2, with 12 bases matching TRBD2. This CDR3 is CASSITGLAGFIVTGELFF. The DNA of the CDR3 is TGTGCCAGTAGTATTACTGGACTAGCGGGATTTATAGTTACCGGGGAGCTGTTTTTT.